This T cell receptor beta chain was identified in a study of breast tumors, draining lymph nodes, adjacent tissues. TCRdb ran MiXCR on the multiplex PCR reads and lists one entry per CDR3 protein. The sample has about 180,000 distinct CDR3 sequences, roughly 30% seen once. This clonotype was seen repeatedly, ten times or more. The lymph nodes were axillary draining lymph nodes from breast cancer patients. Sequencing was done on a sample of axillary lymph node tissue. This clonotype was sampled from a female donor with breast cancer. Some clones in this sample may be carry-over from other donors' samples.

The CDR3 DNA is TGCAGTGCTCCGGGACAGGGGGCGGGGGACTATGGCTACACCTTC. Translated: CSAPGQGAGDYGYTF. V usage is TRBV20-1 and J usage is TRBJ1-2, with 12 nucleotides matching TRBD1. After removal of 5 bases from V and 3 bases from J, the junction contained 7 bases not matched to a gene. Looked up from germline, CDR1 is DFQATT and CDR2 is SNEGSKA (reference sequence). This CDR3 has 15 amino acids.